This paragraph reports one T cell receptor (beta chain). The data derive from a study of blood T cell repertoires in COVID-19. The CDR3 length is 11 residues. The V gene end was trimmed by 6 bases and the J gene end by 9 bases; junction bases not matched to a gene: 1. Germline values: CDR1 MNHEY, CDR2 SVGAGI. Data came from immunoSEQ multiplex PCR; TCRdb stores just in-frame clones and leaves some out. The sample holds roughly 69,000 clones, approximately 80% seen once. Sequencing input: PBMCs or T cells enriched from blood (not recorded which). The V and J genes are TRBV6-5 and TRBJ2-1, with 8 positions matching TRBD2. The sequence was obtained from a middle-aged woman with acute COVID-19. The CDR3 spells CASRSGGEQFF. Here the CDR3 DNA reads TGTGCCAGCAGGAGCGGGGGTGAGCAGTTCTTC.